These T cell receptor beta chains were read from a single sample in a study of blood T cell repertoires in COVID-19. The protocol was immunoSEQ multiplex PCR, while the TCRdb copy is restricted to in-frame clones and leaves out a portion. The sample lists approximately 70,000 clones, 79% occurring once. Sequencing used peripheral blood. These receptors were obtained from a woman aged 80 or over with active or convalescent COVID-19. Both conserved end residues are part of each CDR3. The order of the fields is clone size, D gene, J gene, V gene, CDR3 DNA, CDR3 protein. A D gene is named only where the DNA matches it firmly. A clone size is listed for some rows: how often the clone was seen (once, few, many), or a class if it is expanded.

. . TRBJ1-6 TRBV28 TGTGCCAGCAGTTTCCCGAGCCCCCGGGACTATAATTCACCCCTCCACTTT CASSFPSPRDYNSPLHF
. TRBD2 TRBJ2-5 TRBV7-2 TGTGCCAGCAGTGGGCTAGCGGGGGCCCAAGAGACCCAGTACTTC CASSGLAGAQETQYF
. . TRBJ1-1 TRBV10-3 TGTGCCATCAGTGAGCCGGGCAGGGCTGAAGCTTTCTTT CAISEPGRAEAFF
medium-sized . TRBJ1-1 TRBV11-3 TGTGCCAGCAGCTTAGGAGGGAGGAACACTGAAGCTTTCTTT CASSLGGRNTEAFF
few TRBD2 TRBJ2-5 TRBV6-1 TGTGCCAGCAGTGAAGGACGTCAGCGGGGGGGCCGAGAGACCCAGTACTTC CASSEGRQRGGRETQYF
. . TRBJ1-5 TRBV27 TGTGCCAGCAGTTTAGAGGCCGACAGGCCCCAGCATTTT CASSLEADRPQHF
. TRBD1 TRBJ1-1 TRBV5-1 TGCGCCAGCAGCTTAGGGGACAGGGTTCTGAACACTGAAGCTTTCTTT CASSLGDRVLNTEAFF
. TRBD1 TRBJ2-4 TRBV19 TGTGCCAGTTCGGGGACAGTTAAAAACATTCAGTACTTC CASSGTVKNIQYF
. . TRBJ2-5 TRBV24-1 TGTGCCACCAGTGATGCGCGGGAGACCCAGTACTTC CATSDARETQYF
. TRBD1 TRBJ1-4 TRBV11-2 TGTGCCAGCAGCCATCGACAGGGGCAAAGTGAAAAACTGTTTTTT CASSHRQGQSEKLFF
. TRBD1 TRBJ2-7 TRBV28 TGTGCCAGCCTTTCCGACAGGGGAGTCGATACGAAGTACTTC CASLSDRGVDTKYF
once . TRBJ2-7 TRBV19 TGTGCCAGTAGCAATGGCGGACCCCAGACAGACTGGTGGGGCGAGCAGTACTTC CASSNGGPQTDWWGEQYF
. TRBD2 TRBJ2-6 TRBV2 TGTGCCAGCAGCGGCTTAGCGGGAGGGTCAGGGGCCAACGTCCTGACTTTC CASSGLAGGSGANVLTF
. TRBD2 TRBJ2-1 TRBV7-9 TGTGCCAGCAGCTTACTAGCGGGGGGCCGTAATGAGCAGTTCTTC CASSLLAGGRNEQFF
. . TRBJ1-1 TRBV19 TGTGCCAGTGGACGGAGGTTGCGCACTGAAGCTTTCTTT CASGRRLRTEAFF
. . TRBJ2-1 TRBV5-1 TGCGCCAGTGGGAGTGGCGGGTACGACAATGAGCAGTTCTTC CASGSGGYDNEQFF
. TRBD1 TRBJ2-2 TRBV6-5 TGTGCCAGCCGACAGGGTGGAACCGGGGAGCTGTTTTTT CASRQGGTGELFF
once . TRBJ2-1 TRBV4-3 TGCGCCAGCAGCCAAGTAGCGGACCGCTCCTACAATGAGCAGTTCTTC CASSQVADRSYNEQFF
once . TRBJ1-1 TRBV4-3 TGCGCCAGCAGCCATACGCACATGGGGGGCACTGAAGCTTTCTTT CASSHTHMGGTEAFF
once . TRBJ2-5 TRBV19 TGTGCCAGTAGTATGTCGGGCGGGGGCTTACAAGAGACCCAGTACTTC CASSMSGGGLQETQYF
. TRBD1 TRBJ2-2 TRBV14 TGTGCCAGCAGCCAGGTGACAGGGACCGGGGAGCTGTTTTTT CASSQVTGTGELFF
few TRBD1 TRBJ2-6 TRBV6-5 TGTGCCTATGAAACAGGGGACTCTGGGGCCAACGTCCTGACTTTC CAYETGDSGANVLTF
. . TRBJ2-7 TRBV28 TGTGCCAGCAGTTTTTTCCCAGGGGCTATTTACGAGCAGTACTTC CASSFFPGAIYEQYF
. TRBD2 TRBJ2-1 TRBV29-1 TGCAGCGCTGCGGGACTAGCGGGAGTCAATGAGCAGTTCTTC CSAAGLAGVNEQFF
. . TRBJ2-5 TRBV4-3 TGCGCCAGCAGCCAAGATATTCTCGAGAACCAAGAGACCCAGTACTTC CASSQDILENQETQYF
. . TRBJ1-6 TRBV19 TGTGCCAGTAGTCTTCGGCAGGGAGGTAATTCACCCCTCCACTTT CASSLRQGGNSPLHF
. . TRBJ1-4 TRBV5-1 TGCGCCAGCAGCATCTCCGGGACATACGAAAAACTGTTTTTT CASSISGTYEKLFF
. . TRBJ2-7 TRBV4-2 TGTGCCAGCAGCCAAGGTGCAGGTCTTACCTACGAGCAGTACTTC CASSQGAGLTYEQYF
. . TRBJ2-4 TRBV4-3 TGCGCCAGCAGCCAAGACTCCTCGAGTGGGAGCTTGAACATTCAGTACTTC CASSQDSSSGSLNIQYF
. TRBD1 TRBJ1-1 TRBV30 TGTGCCTGGAGGGATCGGACAGGAGCCTTAATGAACACTGAAGCTTTCTTT CAWRDRTGALMNTEAFF
. . TRBJ1-2 TRBV7-9 TGTGCCAGCAGCCCCCGAGACTATGGCTACACCTTC CASSPRDYGYTF
once TRBD2 TRBJ2-1 TRBV5-5 TGTGCCAGCAGCCTGCGTGCGGGGGGCGTGCAGTTCTTC CASSLRAGGVQFF
few TRBD1 TRBJ2-1 TRBV5-6 TGTGCCAGCAGCTCCATGGACAGGGTGGCCTACAATGAGCAGTTCTTC CASSSMDRVAYNEQFF
. . TRBJ1-1 TRBV19 TGTGCCAGTAGTATAGAAGGGGGTACTACTGAAGCTTTCTTT CASSIEGGTTEAFF
. TRBD1 TRBJ1-6 TRBV19 TGTGCCAGTAGTGTAACAGGGGGATCTAGTTCACCCCTCCACTTT CASSVTGGSSSPLHF
. . TRBJ1-2 TRBV5-4 TGTGCCAGCAGCTTACGAGATCCGCCGCGCTATGGCTACACCTTC CASSLRDPPRYGYTF
. TRBD2 TRBJ2-1 TRBV7-6 TGTGCCAGCAGCTTAGAATCCGGGACTAGCGGGAGTGTCTCCTACAATGAGCAGTTCTTC CASSLESGTSGSVSYNEQFF
. TRBD2 TRBJ2-7 TRBV5-1 TGCGCCAGCAGCTTGGGGGGTGGACTAGCGGGAAACTACGAGCAGTACTTC CASSLGGGLAGNYEQYF
. TRBD1 TRBJ1-1 TRBV6-5 TGTGCCAGCAGTTACGGAATAACAGGGGTGGGCACTGAAGCTTTCTTT CASSYGITGVGTEAFF
. . TRBJ1-4 TRBV7-9 TGTGCCAGCAGCTTACAGGGATGGGAAAAACTGTTTTTT CASSLQGWEKLFF